This T cell receptor (beta chain) was captured by sequencing in a study of siplizumab effects on memory and regulatory T cells. The study, taken as a whole, reports: Naive T cells, seemingly more diverse than memory cells, seemed major alloresponse contributors. Among sequences traceable to unstimulated CD4+ memory cells, alloreactive ones were significantly reduced by siplizumab.

Germline V lookup: CDR1 MNHNS, CDR2 SASEGT. The CDR3 length is 13 residues. V lost 7 bases and J 1 base, leaving 10 bases between the germline ends. With regard to this clone: Antigen specificity is unknown.

Data came from immunoSEQ multiplex PCR; TCRdb stores just in-frame clones and leaves some out. The table shows 100,000 or so clones, with approximately 92% occurring only once. Sequencing input: CD4+ T cells sorted from blood. This chain joins TRBV6-1 and TRBJ1-1; perhaps TRBD1 as D (6 bases). The receptor was isolated from a human donor in good health. Some clones in this sample may be carry-over from other donors' samples. CDR3 sequence (DNA): TGTGCCAGCATTTCACAGGGGAACACTGAAGCTTTCTTT. Its translation is CASISQGNTEAFF.